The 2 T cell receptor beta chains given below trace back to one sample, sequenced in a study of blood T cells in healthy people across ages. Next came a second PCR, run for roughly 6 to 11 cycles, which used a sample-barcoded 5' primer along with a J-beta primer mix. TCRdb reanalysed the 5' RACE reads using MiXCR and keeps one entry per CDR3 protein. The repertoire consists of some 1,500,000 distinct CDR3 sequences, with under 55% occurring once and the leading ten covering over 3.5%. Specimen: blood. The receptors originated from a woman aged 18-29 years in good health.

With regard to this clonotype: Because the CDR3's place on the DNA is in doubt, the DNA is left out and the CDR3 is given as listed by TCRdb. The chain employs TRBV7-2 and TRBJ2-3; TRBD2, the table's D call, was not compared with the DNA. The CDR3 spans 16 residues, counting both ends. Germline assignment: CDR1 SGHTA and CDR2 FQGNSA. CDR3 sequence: CASSFGPGLASDTQYF.

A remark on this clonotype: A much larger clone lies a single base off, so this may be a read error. In nucleotides, the CDR3 is TGCAGTACGAGGACTAGCGGGAGCTCCTACAATGAGCAGTACTTC. It codes for CSTRTSGSSYNEQYF. The V and J genes are TRBV20-1 and TRBJ2-1, with 13 bases aligning to TRBD2. Matching the DNA end better, TRBJ2-7 makes the J call doubtful. Germline values: CDR1 DFQATT, CDR2 SNEGSKA (reference sequence). CDR3 size: 15 residues.